The clone carrying this TCR beta chain was picked up a small number of times. What it binds is not known. The Oncomine TCR Beta short-read assay was what sequenced the DNA obtained from cultured CD4+ T cells. Cultured CD4+ T cells yielded the extracted genomic DNA. From the PCR reads, TCRdb called clonotypes with MiXCR, one entry per CDR3 protein. The sample records 9,500 to 10,000 distinct CDR3 sequences, approximately 70% being singletons. Documented treatment: roughly 10-day PBMC culture with coronavirus spike peptide pools or control peptides (ViraFEST assay). Peptide pools at 9.5 to 10 ug/ml and IL-2 at 10 IU/ml were added to cultures of 1.8 million or so PBMCs per well. The sample belongs to a study of vaccination and CD4 T cells after COVID-19. About the research overall: The post-COVID samples were taken a median approximately 100 days after diagnosis, anywhere from 35 to 161. Post-vaccination samples were procured at a median of 72 days following dose two (range 14 to 241).

V was trimmed by 5 bases and J by 3 bases, leaving 16 bases between them. Germline V gene data show CDR1 as DFQATT and CDR2 as SNEGSKA (reference sequence). There are 14 residues in the CDR3. The sequence derives from a human donor who had recovered from COVID-19. The V call is TRBV20-1, the J call TRBJ1-2, with D perhaps matching TRBD1 (5 bases). The sequenced sample consisted of CD4+ T cells from blood, cultured in vitro. The CDR3 DNA sequence: TGCAGTGCTTCCGGGACTTTACAGGACTATGGCTACACCTTC. Translation gives CSASGTLQDYGYTF.